This T cell receptor (beta chain) was sequenced during a study of blood T cell repertoires in COVID-19. As processed by the authors: Estimation of nucleated cell counts was performed using reference gene primer amplification. Generated by immunoSEQ multiplex PCR, the TCRdb table keeps only in-frame clones and is missing some. Clone size and V and J calls were adopted from that table, with D and trimming inferred from the DNA. Here the sample spans about 82,000 clones, 80% being singletons. Unmatched junction bases numbered 19, after V lost 5 bases and J lost 8 bases. CDR1 and CDR2 from the germline V gene are KGHDR and SFDVKD. This CDR3 region has 18 residues.

The genes are TRBV24-1 and TRBJ2-2, with 7 positions matching TRBD2. This TCR was recovered from a middle-aged woman with active or convalescent COVID-19. Sequenced material: peripheral blood. CDR3 nucleotide sequence: TGTGCCACCAGTGCCGTACCCCCGGGGGGAAGTTTGAGAGGGGAGCTGTTTTTT. Protein product: CATSAVPPGGSLRGELFF.